This T cell receptor beta chain was sequenced during a study of blood T cell repertoires in COVID-19. Study-level information: The cDNA or gDNA used as material had been derived from T cells, B-cell-depleted T cells, or PBMCs.

Per the authors' pipeline: From reference gene primer amplification, estimates of nucleated cell counts were derived. The repertoire was sequenced with immunoSEQ multiplex PCR; TCRdb's copy has only in-frame clones and lacks some. V, J and clone size are those of that table, while D and trimming were read from the DNA. The table shows 120,000 to 150,000 clones, with over 70% occurring only once. This TCR was recovered from a man aged 60 to 69 with active or convalescent COVID-19. Sequencing input: peripheral blood.

CDR3 nucleotides: TGTGCCAGCAGCCCAGGGACTAGCGCCGAGCAGTACTTC. It encodes CASSPGTSAEQYF. This chain links TRBV11-2 with TRBJ2-7; 10 positions agree with TRBD2. The CDR3 has 13 amino acids. Germline-derived CDR1 and CDR2 are SGHAT and FQNNGV. Trimming removed 5 bases from V and 6 bases from J; junction bases left unmatched: 4.